The 18 T cell receptor beta chains in this list originate from one sample, sequenced in a study of OX40 agonist ivuxolimab in advanced cancers. Generated by immunoSEQ multiplex PCR, the TCRdb table keeps only in-frame clones and is missing some. The sample has approximately 70,000 clones; approximately 90% are singletons. The material was CD4+ or CD8+ T cells sorted from blood, obtained in a trial of the OX40 agonist ivuxolimab. Receptors originate from an adult with an advanced solid tumor such as melanoma, head and neck, liver or kidney cancer.

This chain uses TRBV12-5 with TRBJ1-2; D ambiguous. This CDR3 has 14 residues. Germline lookup yields CDR1 LGHNT and CDR2 FRNRAP. V shed 3 bases and J shed 4 bases, with 12 bases lying between them. The CDR3 region has the DNA TGTGCTAGTGGTTTAGACGGGCGGCCCTATGGCTACACCTTC. Translated: CASGLDGRPYGYTF.

This chain links TRBV7-6 with TRBJ2-3; D ambiguous. Germline V CDR1 and CDR2: SGHVS, FNYEAQ. V shed 5 bases and J shed 7 bases, with 16 bases lying between them. The CDR3 length is 14 residues. Here the CDR3 DNA reads TGTGCCAGCAGCCCTACTTTCGTCGGCAATACGCAGTATTTT. This encodes CASSPTFVGNTQYF.

The V and J genes are TRBV7-2 and TRBJ2-7; 12 bases map to TRBD2. Unmatched junction bases numbered 13, after V lost 4 bases and J lost 0 bases. The CDR3 extends over 19 amino acids. Germline V CDR1 and CDR2: SGHTA, FQGNSA. This CDR3 is CASSSDGLAGGSFSYEQYF. The CDR3 DNA reads TGTGCCAGCAGCTCCGATGGGCTAGCGGGAGGGTCCTTCTCCTACGAGCAGTACTTC.

V gene TRBV7-8 combines with J gene TRBJ2-7, with 8 bases that match TRBD2. V trimming: 2 bases; J trimming: 4 bases; junction bases outside the gene matches: 4. The CDR3 extends over 14 amino acids. Per germline, CDR1 SGHVS and CDR2 FQNEAQ. This CDR3 reads CASSLPASGYEQYF. Here the CDR3 DNA reads TGTGCCAGCAGCTTACCGGCTAGCGGGTACGAGCAGTACTTC.

V and J are TRBV18 and TRBJ2-5; TRBD1 agrees at 7 bases. The CDR3 loop spans 14 amino acids. Germline V gene sequence: CDR1 KGHSH, CDR2 LQKENI. V was pared by 2 bases and J by 5 bases, with 5 bases of the junction left unmatched. CDR3 region: CASSPMTGLETQYF. In nucleotides, the CDR3 is TGTGCCAGCTCACCAATGACAGGGTTGGAGACCCAGTACTTC.

This chain links TRBV7-3 with TRBJ2-3; 13 bases map to TRBD2. V gave up 4 bases and J gave up 1 base; unmatched junction bases: 2. The CDR3 covers 16 residues. Germline CDR1 is SGHTA and CDR2 is FQGTGA. The CDR3 loop is CASSSGTSGGTDTQYF. The CDR3 nucleotides are TGTGCCAGCAGCTCAGGGACTAGCGGGGGCACAGATACGCAGTATTTT.

The chain has TRBV4-1 and TRBJ2-3; TRBD2 agrees at 8 bases. Germline V CDR1 and CDR2: MGHRA, YSYEKL. The CDR3 is 16 residues long. Trimming removed 6 bases from V and 6 bases from J; junction bases left unmatched: 14. The CDR3: CASSPLAGYFIDTQYF. The DNA of the CDR3 is TGCGCCAGCAGTCCTTTAGCGGGGTATTTCATCGATACGCAGTATTTT.

The chain has TRBV5-4 and TRBJ2-3; D is unresolved. Trimming left V 0 bases short and J 1 base short, with 3 bases between. This CDR3 is built from 13 residues. CDR1 is SGHNT, CDR2 YYREEE, per germline (reference sequence). The CDR3, as DNA: TGTGCCAGCAGCTTGGGTGGCACAGATACGCAGTATTTT. Residues: CASSLGGTDTQYF.

This clone was recorded once. The rearrangement links TRBV10-3 to TRBJ1-1; no reliable D call. With 6 bases removed from V and 1 base from J, the gap between germline ends came to 9 bases. CDR3 length equals 13 residues. Germline V CDR1 and CDR2: ENHRY, SYGVKD. The CDR3 is CAISKEANTEAFF. DNA of the CDR3: TGTGCCATCAGCAAAGAGGCGAACACTGAAGCTTTCTTT.

The chain carries TRBV18 and TRBJ2-7; no firm D call. Germline CDR1 is KGHSH and CDR2 is LQKENI. The ends were cut back, 3 bases at V and 3 bases at J, with 9 bases in the middle. This CDR3 comprises 13 residues. This CDR3 is CASSPGFGYEQYF. The CDR3 DNA reads TGTGCCAGCTCACCGGGGTTTGGCTACGAGCAGTACTTC.

J is TRBJ2-3 and V is TRBV15; 11 bases line up with TRBD2. The CDR3 runs 18 residues. CDR1 is LNHNV, CDR2 YYDKDF, per germline (reference sequence). With 0 bases clipped from V and 6 bases from J, the junction kept 11 bases outside the gene matches. The CDR3 DNA reads TGTGCCACCAGCAGAGATGGATTTAGCGGGAGGGCCGCGGATACGCAGTATTTT. It translates to CATSRDGFSGRAADTQYF.

The chain couples TRBV28 to TRBJ1-1; a weak D match, TRBD1 (5 bases). The CDR3 totals 17 residues. The V end was cut by 5 bases, the J end by 0 bases, with 19 bases between. CDR1 is MDHEN and CDR2 is SYDVKM in the germline V gene. The CDR3 loop is CASSPMIGRGVNTEAFF. The CDR3 bases are TGTGCCAGCAGTCCAATGATCGGGCGAGGGGTGAACACTGAAGCTTTCTTT.

The V gene is TRBV5-1, the J gene TRBJ2-1; 7 bases are a match to TRBD2. V was clipped by 5 bases and J by 6 bases; unmatched bases: 11. Germline V gene sequence: CDR1 SGHRS, CDR2 YFSETQ. The CDR3 is made up of 15 amino acids. DNA for the CDR3: TGCGCCAGCAGTAGTATTCTAGCGGAGGGCAATGAGCAGTTCTTC. It codes for CASSSILAEGNEQFF.

This chain uses TRBV5-8 with TRBJ2-5; the match to TRBD1 covers 10 bases. Germline trimming cut 4 bases from V and 4 bases from J; bases unmatched to any gene: 10. This CDR3 is 16 amino acids long. Germline loops: CDR1 SGHTS, CDR2 YDEGEE. The CDR3 sequence is CASSRGQGVSRETQYF. In DNA form, the CDR3 reads TGTGCCAGCAGCCGAGGACAGGGGGTATCAAGAGAGACCCAGTACTTC. The complete variable domain, with remaining parts taken from reference TRBV5-8 and TRBJ2-5, reads EAGVTQSPTHLIKTRGQQATLRCSPISGHTSVYWYQQALGLGLQFLLWYDEGEERNRGNFPPRFSGRQFPNYSSELNVNALELEDSALYLCASSRGQGVSRETQYFGPGTRLLVL.

This rearrangement joins TRBV11-3 to TRBJ2-1, with 8 positions matching TRBD2. Germline values: CDR1 SGHNT, CDR2 YENEEA. V was clipped by 6 bases and J by 7 bases; unmatched bases: 11. The CDR3 is 15 amino acids. The CDR3 sequence: CASRPKSGRGNEQFF. The CDR3 coding sequence is TGTGCCAGCAGGCCCAAGAGCGGGAGAGGGAATGAGCAGTTCTTC.

The chain is built from TRBV19 and TRBJ2-3, with D unresolved. This CDR3 region has 13 residues. Germline lookup yields CDR1 LNHDA and CDR2 SQIVND (reference sequence). V was shortened by 6 bases and J by 4 bases, with 11 bases between the two germline ends. CDR3 DNA: TGTGCCAGTAGCCCGGCTGGGGCAGATACGCAGTATTTT. Its translation: CASSPAGADTQYF.

DNA of the CDR3: TGTGCCAGCAGCCAAGATAGAGGGCTAGCGGGAGAGTTCTTC. This translates into CASSQDRGLAGEFF. This chain joins TRBV4-2 and TRBJ2-1, with 10 bases aligning to TRBD2. The CDR3 spans 14 residues. V shed 0 bases and J 14 bases; nucleotides not matched to a gene: 7. Germline loops: CDR1 LGHNA, CDR2 YNFKEQ.

The V and J genes are TRBV10-2 and TRBJ2-3; 13 nucleotides agree with TRBD2. V was pared by 6 bases and J by 4 bases, with 4 bases of the junction left unmatched. The germline V gene has CDR1 WSHSY and CDR2 SAAADI. The CDR3 is made up of 15 amino acids. Here the CDR3 reads CASSAGTSGADTQYF. In nucleotides, the CDR3 is TGCGCCAGCAGCGCGGGGACTAGCGGGGCAGATACGCAGTATTTT.